This record concerns one T cell receptor (beta chain) sequence. Its antigen is currently unknown. The sample originates from a study of T cell responses to AZD1222 COVID-19 vaccine. Points from the study as a whole: Seropositive at baseline were only a handful of AZD1222 recipients. Nearly half of spike-specific TCRs reportedly go after variant regions that carry no mutations. Donors were mostly white British, more females; clonal diversity possibly underestimated.

Measured with immunoSEQ multiplex PCR; TCRdb has only the in-frame clones, and not every one. The table includes 120,000 or so clones, 90% detected once. Sequencing was performed on peripheral blood, taken on day 0 of AZD1222 vaccination. The clonotype was recovered from an adult in good health.

The CDR3, as DNA: TGTGCCAGCAGCTTTACCTGGCGACCAGATACGCAGTATTTT. It codes for CASSFTWRPDTQYF. The V gene is TRBV27, the J gene TRBJ2-3, with D hard to call. The CDR3 totals 14 residues. Germline V gene sequence: CDR1 MNHEY, CDR2 SMNVEV (reference sequence). The ends were cut back, 6 bases at V and 4 bases at J, with 14 bases in the middle.